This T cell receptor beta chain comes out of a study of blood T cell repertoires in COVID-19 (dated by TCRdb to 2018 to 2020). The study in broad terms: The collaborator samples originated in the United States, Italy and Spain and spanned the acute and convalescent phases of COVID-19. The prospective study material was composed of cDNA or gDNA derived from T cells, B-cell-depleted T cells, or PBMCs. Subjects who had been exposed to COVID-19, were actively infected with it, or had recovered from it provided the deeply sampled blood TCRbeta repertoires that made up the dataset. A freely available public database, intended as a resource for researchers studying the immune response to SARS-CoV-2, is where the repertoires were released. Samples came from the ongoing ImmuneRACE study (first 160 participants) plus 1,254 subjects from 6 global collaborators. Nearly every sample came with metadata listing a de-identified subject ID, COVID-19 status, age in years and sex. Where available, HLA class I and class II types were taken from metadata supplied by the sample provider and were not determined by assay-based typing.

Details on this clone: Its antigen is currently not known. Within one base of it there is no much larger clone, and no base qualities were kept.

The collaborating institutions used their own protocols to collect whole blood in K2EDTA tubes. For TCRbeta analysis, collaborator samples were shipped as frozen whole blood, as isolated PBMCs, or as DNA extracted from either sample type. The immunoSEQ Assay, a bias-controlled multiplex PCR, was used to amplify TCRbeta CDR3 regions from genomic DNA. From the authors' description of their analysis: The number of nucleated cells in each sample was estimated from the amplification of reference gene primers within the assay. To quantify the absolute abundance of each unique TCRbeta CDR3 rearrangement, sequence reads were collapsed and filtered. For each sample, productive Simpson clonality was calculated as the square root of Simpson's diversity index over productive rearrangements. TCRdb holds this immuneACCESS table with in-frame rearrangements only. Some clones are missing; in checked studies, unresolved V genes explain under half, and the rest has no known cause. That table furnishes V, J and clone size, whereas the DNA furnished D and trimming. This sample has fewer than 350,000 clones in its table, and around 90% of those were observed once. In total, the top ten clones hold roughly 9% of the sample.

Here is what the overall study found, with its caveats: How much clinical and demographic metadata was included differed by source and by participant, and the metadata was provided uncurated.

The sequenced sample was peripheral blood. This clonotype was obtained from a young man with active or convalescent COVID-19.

The CDR3 protein sequence reads: CASSPPRRGLIAEAFF. At the DNA level, the sequence is TGTGCCAGCTCACCCCCCCGGCGGGGGTTAATAGCTGAAGCTTTCTTT. The receptor chain draws on TRBV18 and TRBJ1-1, with TRBD1 tentatively as D gene (5 bases match). From its cysteine to its phenylalanine, the CDR3 spans 16 amino acids. Kept here is only the CDR3 DNA, which spans 48 bases and is read in frame from base 1. Trimming takes 3 bases from V and 6 bases from J, and the germline ends sit 20 bases apart. CDR1 and CDR2 (KGHSH, LQKENI) derive from the germline V gene.